This T cell receptor beta chain derives from a study of CD8+ T cells in alopecia areata. The wider study: Tofacitinib administration to treated patients was oral, at 5 to 10 mg twice daily.

A note on this clone: Its antigen is unidentified. Other DNA sequences in this specimen translate into the identical CDR3.

V lost 5 bases, J lost 4 bases, and 5 bases lay in between. From germline, CDR1 is LNHDA and CDR2 SQIVND (reference sequence). This CDR3 spans 11 amino acids. Reverse transcription of extracted RNA yielded cDNA, which provided the sequencing template. Libraries were prepared by immunoSEQ multiplex PCR; TCRdb keeps only in-frame clonotypes and omits some of them. Among about 180,000 clones, 65% to 75% were seen once, and the ten largest hold about an eighth. Findings and limits, study-wide: TCRs were shared less clearly across patients than in mice, possibly for HLA-related reasons. Scalp samples also yield sequences from resident alphabeta T cells of normal skin. Higher clonality than in normal scalp was seen in lesional scalp, especially alopecia totalis/universalis.

The TCR sequence derives from a human donor with alopecia areata. The source material was CD8+ T cells sorted from blood, sampled at week 0. The rearrangement links TRBV19 to TRBJ1-1; no clear D gene. This chain's CDR3 is CASSPGTEAFF. The CDR3 bases are TGTGCCAGTAGTCCTGGCACTGAAGCTTTCTTT.